This TCR beta chain was captured by sequencing in a study of blood T cell repertoires in COVID-19 (dated by TCRdb to the early 2020s). Study-wide context: Samples covering the acute and convalescent phases of COVID-19 were provided by collaborators in the United States, Italy and Spain. The prospective study material was composed of cDNA or gDNA derived from T cells, B-cell-depleted T cells, or PBMCs. Deeply sampled blood TCRbeta repertoires from subjects exposed to, actively infected with, or recovered from COVID-19 were included in the dataset. The repertoires were made available in a free public database intended to serve as a resource for research on the immune response to SARS-CoV-2. Samples came from the ongoing ImmuneRACE study (first 160 participants) plus 1,254 subjects from 6 global collaborators. Nearly every sample came with metadata listing a de-identified subject ID, COVID-19 status, age in years and sex. HLA class I and class II types, where available, came from metadata supplied by the sample provider rather than from assay-based typing.

This clone was detected only once. Its antigen is currently not known. No much larger clonotype is one base removed from it; base qualities were not supplied. General findings and caveats noted by the study authors: How much clinical and demographic metadata was included differed by source and by participant, and the metadata was provided uncurated.

Samples from volunteer blood donors who had recovered from COVID-19 were contributed by a second Seattle source. Collaborating institutions collected whole blood in K2EDTA tubes following their own protocols. Collaborator samples were shipped for TCRbeta analysis as frozen whole blood, isolated PBMCs, or DNA extracted from either sample type. The CDR3 spans 15 residues, from the cysteine through the phenylalanine. The sequence is cut down to CDR3 DNA, 45 bases in frame from base 1. Between the V and J ends, shortened by 2 bases and 6 bases respectively, the junction contains 14 bases. Sequences MDHEN (CDR1) and SYDVKM (CDR2) are obtained from the germline V gene. TCRbeta CDR3 regions were amplified from genomic DNA by means of the immunoSEQ Assay, a bias-controlled multiplex PCR. Turning to the authors' computational methods: Within the assay, amplification of reference gene primers was used to estimate how many nucleated cells each sample contained. To quantify the absolute abundance of each unique TCRbeta CDR3 rearrangement, sequence reads were collapsed and filtered. For each sample, productive Simpson clonality was calculated by taking the square root of Simpson's diversity index across productive rearrangements. This is the immuneACCESS table as TCRdb keeps it, with only in-frame sequences that have V and J called. A part of the clones is gone; compared with another copy, unresolved V genes explain less than half, and the rest is unexplained. The V and J calls and clone size were taken over from that table, and D and trimming were inferred from the DNA. In all, the sample holds approximately 240,000 clones, and about 88% of those were seen once. 2.1% of the sample is held by the ten biggest clonotypes.

The chain links TRBV28 with TRBJ1-5; tentative D gene TRBD1, with 6 bases matching. Sequencing was done on a sample of peripheral blood. The TCR originated in a woman in her forties who had recovered from COVID-19. This receptor carries the CDR3 CASSLQGSGGQPQHF. The DNA sequence reads TGTGCCAGCAGTTTACAGGGGTCTGGGGGTCAGCCCCAGCATTTT.